This T cell receptor beta chain was profiled in a study of neurological immune-mediated disorders. Study-wide results and limits: Multiple sclerosis was found to have the least TCR clonal expansion, below healthy controls, and HTLV-1-associated myelopathy the most.

The V end was cut by 4 bases, the J end by 5 bases, with 12 bases between. This CDR3 has 12 residues. The germline CDR1 and CDR2 sequences are SQVTM and ANQGSEA. This clonotype was recorded at least ten times. What it recognizes is unknown. The cDNA was generated through 5'RACE incorporating 10-nucleotide random UMIs. TCRdb analysed the 5' RACE reads with MiXCR anew, one entry per CDR3 protein. The sample has about 10,000 distinct CDR3 sequences, approximately 21% seen once. Sorted libraries were made with about a million CD4+ or CD8+ T cells. This receptor was obtained from a woman aged 60-70 years with HTLV-1-associated myelopathy (HAM/TSP). This chain connects TRBV29-1 to TRBJ2-7; D is possibly TRBD1 (6 bases). The sample was CD8+ T cells from blood. CDR3 sequence: CSVGRGSDEQYF. In DNA form, the CDR3 reads TGCAGCGTTGGCAGGGGTTCCGACGAGCAGTACTTC.